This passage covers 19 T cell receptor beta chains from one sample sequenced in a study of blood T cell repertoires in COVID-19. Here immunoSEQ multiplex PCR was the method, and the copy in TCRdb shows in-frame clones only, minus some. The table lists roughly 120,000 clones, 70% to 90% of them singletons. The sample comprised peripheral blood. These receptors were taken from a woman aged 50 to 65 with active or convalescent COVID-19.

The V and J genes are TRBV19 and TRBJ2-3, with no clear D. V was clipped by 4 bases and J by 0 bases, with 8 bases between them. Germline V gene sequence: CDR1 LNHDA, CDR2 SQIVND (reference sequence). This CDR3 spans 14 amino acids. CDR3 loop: CASSTGPSTDTQYF. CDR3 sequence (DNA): TGTGCCAGTAGTACAGGCCCTAGCACAGATACGCAGTATTTT.

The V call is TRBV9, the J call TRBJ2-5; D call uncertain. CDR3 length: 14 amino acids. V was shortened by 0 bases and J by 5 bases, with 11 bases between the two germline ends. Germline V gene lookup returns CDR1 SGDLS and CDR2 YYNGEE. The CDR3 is CASSVGGRWETQYF. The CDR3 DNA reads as TGTGCCAGCAGCGTAGGCGGTAGGTGGGAGACCCAGTACTTC.

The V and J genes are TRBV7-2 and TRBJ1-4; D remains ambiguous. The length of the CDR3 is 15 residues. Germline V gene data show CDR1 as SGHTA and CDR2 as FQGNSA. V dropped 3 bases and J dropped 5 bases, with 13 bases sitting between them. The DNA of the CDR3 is TGTGCCAGCAGCTTGGCCGACGGGTGGAATGAAAAACTGTTTTTT. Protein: CASSLADGWNEKLFF.

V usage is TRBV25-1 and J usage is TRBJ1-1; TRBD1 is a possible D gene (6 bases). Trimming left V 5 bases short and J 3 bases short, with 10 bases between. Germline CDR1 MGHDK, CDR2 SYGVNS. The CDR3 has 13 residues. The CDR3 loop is CASSLDRYTEAFF. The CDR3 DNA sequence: TGTGCCAGCAGTCTGGACAGATACACTGAAGCTTTCTTT. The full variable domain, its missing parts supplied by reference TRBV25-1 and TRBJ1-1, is EADIYQTPRYLVIGTGKKITLECSQTMGHDKMYWYQQDPGMELHLIHYSYGVNSTEKGDLSSESTVSRIRTEHFPLTLESARPSHTSQYLCASSLDRYTEAFFGQGTRLTVV.

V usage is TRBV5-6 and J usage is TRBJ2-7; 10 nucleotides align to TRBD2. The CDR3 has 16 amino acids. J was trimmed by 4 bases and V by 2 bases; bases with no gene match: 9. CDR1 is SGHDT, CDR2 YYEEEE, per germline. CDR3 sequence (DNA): TGTGCCAGCAGCTTTTCGACTAGCGGGTTGGTGTACGAGCAGTACTTC. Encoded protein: CASSFSTSGLVYEQYF.

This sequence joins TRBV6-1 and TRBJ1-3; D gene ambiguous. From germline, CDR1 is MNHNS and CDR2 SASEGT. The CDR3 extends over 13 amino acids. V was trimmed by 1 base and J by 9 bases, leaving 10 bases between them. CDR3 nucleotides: TGTGCCAGCAGTGAAGACCGAGGAGTCACCATATATTTT. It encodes CASSEDRGVTIYF.

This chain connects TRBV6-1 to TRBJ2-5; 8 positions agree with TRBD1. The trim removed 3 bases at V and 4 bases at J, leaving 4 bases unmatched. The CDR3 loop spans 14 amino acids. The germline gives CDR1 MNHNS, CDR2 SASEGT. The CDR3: CASSDQDRVETQYF. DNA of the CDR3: TGTGCCAGCAGTGATCAGGACAGGGTAGAGACCCAGTACTTC.

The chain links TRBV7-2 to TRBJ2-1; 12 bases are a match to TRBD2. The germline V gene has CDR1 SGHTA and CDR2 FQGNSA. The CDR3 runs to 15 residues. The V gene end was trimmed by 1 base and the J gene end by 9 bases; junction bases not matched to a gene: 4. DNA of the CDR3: TGTGCCAGCAGCTTAGGGCTAGCGGGAGGGGGTGAGCAGTTCTTC. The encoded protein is CASSLGLAGGGEQFF.

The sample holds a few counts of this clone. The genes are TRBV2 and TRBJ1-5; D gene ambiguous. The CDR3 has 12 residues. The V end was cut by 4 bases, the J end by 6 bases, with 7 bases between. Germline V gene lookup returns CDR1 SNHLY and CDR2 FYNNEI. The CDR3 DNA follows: TGTGCCAGCAGTGGTTCCTCTCAGCCCCAGCATTTT. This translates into CASSGSSQPQHF.

CDR3 sequence reads: CASSPGTRSSYNEQFF. The CDR3, as DNA: TGTGCCAGCAGTCCCGGGACTCGGAGCTCCTACAATGAGCAGTTCTTC. The rearrangement uses TRBV28 and TRBJ2-1, with D perhaps matching TRBD2 (6 bases). The V gene lost 5 bases and the J gene lost 0 bases, with 14 bases spanning the gap. This CDR3 comprises 16 residues. Germline values: CDR1 MDHEN, CDR2 SYDVKM.

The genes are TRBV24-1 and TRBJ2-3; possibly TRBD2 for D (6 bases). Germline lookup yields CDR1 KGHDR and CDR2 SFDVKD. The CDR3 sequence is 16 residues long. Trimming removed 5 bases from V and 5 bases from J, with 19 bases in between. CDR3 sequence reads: CATSAGAAVGQDTQYF. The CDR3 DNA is TGTGCCACCAGTGCGGGAGCGGCAGTGGGTCAAGATACGCAGTATTTT.

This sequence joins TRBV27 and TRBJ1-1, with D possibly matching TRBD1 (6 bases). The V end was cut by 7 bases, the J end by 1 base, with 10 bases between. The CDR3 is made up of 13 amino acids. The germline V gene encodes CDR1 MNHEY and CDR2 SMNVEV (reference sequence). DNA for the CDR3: TGTGCCAGCATAGGGACACCGAACACTGAAGCTTTCTTT. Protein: CASIGTPNTEAFF.

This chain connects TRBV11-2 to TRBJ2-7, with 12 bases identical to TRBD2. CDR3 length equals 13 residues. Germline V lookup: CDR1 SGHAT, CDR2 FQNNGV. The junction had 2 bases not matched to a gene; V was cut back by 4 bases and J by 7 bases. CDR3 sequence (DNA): TGTGCCAGCAGCTCCGGACTAGCGGGGGAGCAGTACTTC. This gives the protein CASSSGLAGEQYF.

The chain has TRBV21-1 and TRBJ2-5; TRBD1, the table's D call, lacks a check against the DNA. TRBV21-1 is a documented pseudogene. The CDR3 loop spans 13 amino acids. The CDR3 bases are TGTGCCAGCAGACCGGACAGGGGGGAGACCCAGTACTTC. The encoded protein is CASRPDRGETQYF.

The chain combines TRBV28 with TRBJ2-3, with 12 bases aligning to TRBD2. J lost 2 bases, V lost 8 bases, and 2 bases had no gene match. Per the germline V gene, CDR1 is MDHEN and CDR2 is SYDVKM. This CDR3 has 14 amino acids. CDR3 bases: TGTGCCAGCCGACTAGCGGGAGCCACAGATACGCAGTATTTT. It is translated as CASRLAGATDTQYF.

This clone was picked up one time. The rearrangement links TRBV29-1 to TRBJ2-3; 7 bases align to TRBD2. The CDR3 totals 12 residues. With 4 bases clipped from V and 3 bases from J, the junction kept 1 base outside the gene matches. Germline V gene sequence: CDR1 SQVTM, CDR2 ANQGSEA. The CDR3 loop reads CSVGGGTDTQYF. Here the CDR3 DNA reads TGCAGCGTTGGGGGGGGAACAGATACGCAGTATTTT.

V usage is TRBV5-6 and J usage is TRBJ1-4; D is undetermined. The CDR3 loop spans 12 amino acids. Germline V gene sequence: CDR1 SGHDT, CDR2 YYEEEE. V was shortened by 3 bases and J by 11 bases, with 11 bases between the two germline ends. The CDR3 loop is CASSSNEYKLFF. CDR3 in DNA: TGTGCCAGCAGCTCTAATGAGTATAAACTGTTTTTT.

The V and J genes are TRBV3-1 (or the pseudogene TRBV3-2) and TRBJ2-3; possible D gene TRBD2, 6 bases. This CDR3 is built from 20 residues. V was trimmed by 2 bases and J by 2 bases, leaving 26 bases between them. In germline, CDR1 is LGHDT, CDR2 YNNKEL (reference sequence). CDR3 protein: CASSQCVKRGGTGLTDTQYF. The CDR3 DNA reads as TGTGCCAGCAGCCAATGCGTAAAGCGTGGCGGGACGGGACTCACAGATACGCAGTATTTT.

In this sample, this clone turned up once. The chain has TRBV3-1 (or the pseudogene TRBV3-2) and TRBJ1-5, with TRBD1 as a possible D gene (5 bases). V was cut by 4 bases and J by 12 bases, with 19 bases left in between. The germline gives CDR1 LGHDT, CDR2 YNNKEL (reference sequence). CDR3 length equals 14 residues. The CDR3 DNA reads TGTGCCAGCAGCCGGACGGACACGCAGTACAACCAGCATTTT. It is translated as CASSRTDTQYNQHF.